Given below is one T cell receptor (beta chain) in context. Its cognate antigen is unknown. The CDR3 spans 15 residues. The J segment lost 3 bases and the V segment lost 3 bases, leaving 8 bases of the junction unmatched. In germline, CDR1 is DFQATT, CDR2 SNEGSKA (reference sequence). This record belongs to a study of CD8 T cells in Susac syndrome. Reverse transcription of about 0.45 to 1 ug RNA was carried out with random hexamers. Each CDR3 protein is one row after TCRdb ran MiXCR on the immunoSEQ multiplex PCR reads. The data show under 200,000 distinct CDR3 sequences, with 90% to 95% seen just once and 0.085% to 0.09% held by the top ten. Study observations and caveats: In Susac syndrome, the CD4+ T cell repertoires did not show clonal expansion.

The J gene is TRBJ2-1, the V gene TRBV20-1; TRBD2 matches 7 bases. Sequenced material: CD4+ T cells from PBMCs. The receptor's source is a human donor with Susac syndrome. CDR3 DNA: TGCAGTGCTAGGCCCCACGGGAGGCTCTACAATGAGCAGTTCTTC. Translated, it gives CSARPHGRLYNEQFF.